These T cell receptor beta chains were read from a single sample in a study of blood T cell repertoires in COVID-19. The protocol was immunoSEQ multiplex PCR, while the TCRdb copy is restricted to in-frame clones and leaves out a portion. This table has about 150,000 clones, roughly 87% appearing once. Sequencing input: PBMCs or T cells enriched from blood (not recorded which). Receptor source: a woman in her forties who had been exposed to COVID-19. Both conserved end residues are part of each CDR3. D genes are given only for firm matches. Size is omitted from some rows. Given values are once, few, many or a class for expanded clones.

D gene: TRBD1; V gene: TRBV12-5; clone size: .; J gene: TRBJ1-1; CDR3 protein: CASGEGQLNTEAFF; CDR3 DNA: TGTGCTAGTGGTGAGGGACAGCTGAACACTGAAGCTTTCTTT
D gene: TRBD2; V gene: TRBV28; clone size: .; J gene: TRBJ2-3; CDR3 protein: CASRAGGDTDTQYF; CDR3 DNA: TGTGCCAGCAGGGCGGGGGGCGACACAGATACGCAGTATTTT
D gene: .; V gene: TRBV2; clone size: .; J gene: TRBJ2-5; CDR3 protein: CASSGRSGGPQETQYF; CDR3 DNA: TGTGCCAGCAGTGGGAGGTCTGGGGGCCCACAAGAGACCCAGTACTTC
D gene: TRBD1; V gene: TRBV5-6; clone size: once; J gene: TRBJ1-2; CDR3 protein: CASSPGQGAVHGYTF; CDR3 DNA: TGTGCCAGCAGCCCCGGACAGGGGGCCGTTCATGGCTACACCTTC
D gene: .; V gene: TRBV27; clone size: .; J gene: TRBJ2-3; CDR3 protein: CASSLWGYRTDTQYF; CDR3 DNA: TGTGCCAGCAGTTTATGGGGCTATAGGACAGATACGCAGTATTTT
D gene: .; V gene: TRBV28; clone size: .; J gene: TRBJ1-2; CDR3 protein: CASSSDYGYTF; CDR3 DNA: TGTGCCAGCAGTTCTGACTATGGCTACACCTTC
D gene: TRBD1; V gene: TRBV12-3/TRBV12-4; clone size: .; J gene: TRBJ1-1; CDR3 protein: CACQTGPFTEAFF; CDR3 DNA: TGTGCCTGCCAGACAGGGCCCTTCACTGAAGCTTTCTTT
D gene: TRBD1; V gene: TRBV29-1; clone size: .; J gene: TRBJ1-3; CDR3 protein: CSVAPDRAGNTIYF; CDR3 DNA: TGCAGCGTTGCCCCCGACAGGGCCGGAAACACCATATATTTT
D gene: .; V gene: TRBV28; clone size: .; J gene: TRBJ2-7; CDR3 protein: CASRIGGGAIEQYF; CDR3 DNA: TGTGCCAGCAGGATAGGAGGGGGCGCGATCGAGCAGTACTTC
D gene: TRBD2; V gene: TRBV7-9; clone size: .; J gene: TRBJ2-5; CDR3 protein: CASSLLAGLQETQYF; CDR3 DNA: TGTGCCAGCAGCTTACTAGCGGGGCTCCAAGAGACCCAGTACTTC
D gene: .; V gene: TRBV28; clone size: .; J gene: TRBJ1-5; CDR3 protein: CASSPAMSQRQPQHF; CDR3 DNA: TGTGCCAGCAGCCCCGCTATGTCTCAAAGACAGCCCCAGCATTTT
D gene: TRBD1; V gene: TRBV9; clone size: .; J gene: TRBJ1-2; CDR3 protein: CASSPGDSPNYGYTF; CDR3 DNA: TGTGCCAGCAGCCCCGGGGACAGCCCTAACTATGGCTACACCTTC
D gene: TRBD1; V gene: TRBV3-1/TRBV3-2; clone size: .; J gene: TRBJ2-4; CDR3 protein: CASSPQGQRNIQYF; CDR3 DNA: TGTGCCAGCAGCCCACAGGGACAGAGGAACATTCAGTACTTC
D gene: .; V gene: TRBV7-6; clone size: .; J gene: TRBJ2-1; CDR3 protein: CASSLGLVSYNEQFF; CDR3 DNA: TGTGCCAGCAGCTTAGGACTAGTCTCCTACAATGAGCAGTTCTTC
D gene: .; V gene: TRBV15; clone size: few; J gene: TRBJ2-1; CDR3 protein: CATSREEAGAVNEQFF; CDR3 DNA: TGTGCCACCAGCAGAGAGGAGGCAGGAGCGGTCAATGAGCAGTTCTTC
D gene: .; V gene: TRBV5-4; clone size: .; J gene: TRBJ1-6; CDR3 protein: CASSLSVSYNSPLHF; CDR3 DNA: TGTGCCAGCAGCTTGAGCGTCTCTTATAATTCACCCCTCCACTTT
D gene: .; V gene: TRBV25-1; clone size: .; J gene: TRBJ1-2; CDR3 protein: CASSEPGWGYTF; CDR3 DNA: TGTGCCAGCAGTGAGCCCGGGTGGGGCTACACCTTC
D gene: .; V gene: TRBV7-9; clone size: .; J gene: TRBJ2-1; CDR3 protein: CASSLGAGLDNEQFF; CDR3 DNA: TGTGCCAGCAGCTTAGGGGCGGGGTTGGACAATGAGCAGTTCTTC
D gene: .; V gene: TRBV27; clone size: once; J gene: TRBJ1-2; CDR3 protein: CASSLSTGPNYGYTF; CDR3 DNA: TGTGCCAGCAGTTTATCAACAGGGCCTAACTATGGCTACACCTTC
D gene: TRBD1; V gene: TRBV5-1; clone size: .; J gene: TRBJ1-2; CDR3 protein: CASSPDRDYGYTF; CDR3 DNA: TGCGCCAGCAGCCCGGACAGGGACTATGGCTACACCTTC
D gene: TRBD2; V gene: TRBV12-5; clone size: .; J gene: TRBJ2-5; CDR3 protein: CASGTGLAGKRFTQETQYF; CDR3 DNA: TGTGCTAGTGGTACGGGACTAGCGGGGAAGAGATTTACCCAAGAGACCCAGTACTTC
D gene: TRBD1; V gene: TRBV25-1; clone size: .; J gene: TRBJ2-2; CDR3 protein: CASSEGTGGYWELFF; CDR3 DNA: TGTGCCAGCAGTGAGGGGACAGGGGGCTACTGGGAGCTGTTTTTT
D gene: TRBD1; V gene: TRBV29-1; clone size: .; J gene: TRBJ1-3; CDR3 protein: CSVTGVMTGNTIYF; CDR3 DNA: TGCAGCGTGACAGGGGTGATGACTGGAAACACCATATATTTT
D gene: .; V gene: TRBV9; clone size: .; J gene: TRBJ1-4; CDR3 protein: CASSVGQGGGNEKLFF; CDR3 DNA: TGTGCCAGCAGCGTTGGCCAGGGAGGTGGCAATGAAAAACTGTTTTTT
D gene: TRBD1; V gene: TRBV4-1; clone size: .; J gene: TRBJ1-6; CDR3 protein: CASSQPRDSRNSPLHF; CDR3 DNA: TGCGCCAGCAGCCAACCAAGGGACAGCCGAAATTCACCCCTCCACTTT
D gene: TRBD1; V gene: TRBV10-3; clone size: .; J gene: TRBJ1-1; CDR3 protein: CAISAGGHTEAFF; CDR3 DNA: TGTGCCATCAGTGCAGGGGGTCATACTGAAGCTTTCTTT
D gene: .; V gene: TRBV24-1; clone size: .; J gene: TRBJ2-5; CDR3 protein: CATSGAETQYF; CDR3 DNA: TGTGCCACCAGTGGAGCAGAGACCCAGTACTTC
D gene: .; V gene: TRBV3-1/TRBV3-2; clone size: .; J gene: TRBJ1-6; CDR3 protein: CASSQSLRSPLHF; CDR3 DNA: TGTGCCAGCAGCCAGTCTTTGAGGTCACCCCTCCACTTT
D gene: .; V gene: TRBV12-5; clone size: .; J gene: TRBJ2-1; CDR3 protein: CASGPNYNEQFF; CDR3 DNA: TGTGCTAGTGGTCCCAACTACAATGAGCAGTTCTTC
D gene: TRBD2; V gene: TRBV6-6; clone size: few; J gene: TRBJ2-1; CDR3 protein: CASSRLRTSGIGEGEQFF; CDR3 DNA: TGTGCCAGCAGTCGACTCCGGACTAGCGGGATAGGGGAGGGTGAGCAGTTCTTC
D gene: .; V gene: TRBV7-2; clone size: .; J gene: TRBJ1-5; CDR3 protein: CASSLYTDNQPQHF; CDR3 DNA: TGTGCCAGCAGCTTGTACACCGACAATCAGCCCCAGCATTTT
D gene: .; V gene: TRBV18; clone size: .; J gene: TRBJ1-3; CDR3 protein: CASSAQGEPGNTIYF; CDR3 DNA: TGTGCCAGCTCAGCCCAGGGTGAACCTGGAAACACCATATATTTT
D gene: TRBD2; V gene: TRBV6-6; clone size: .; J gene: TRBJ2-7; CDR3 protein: CASPSGYEQYF; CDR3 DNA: TGTGCCAGCCCTAGCGGGTACGAGCAGTACTTC
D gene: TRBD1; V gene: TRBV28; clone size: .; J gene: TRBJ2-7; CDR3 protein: CASSLMGTVDYEQYF; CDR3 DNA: TGTGCCAGCAGTTTAATGGGGACAGTCGATTACGAGCAGTACTTC
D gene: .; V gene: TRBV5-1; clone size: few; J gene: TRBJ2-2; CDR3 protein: CASSFGTQGGTGELFF; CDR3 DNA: TGCGCCAGCAGCTTTGGGACCCAAGGGGGCACCGGGGAGCTGTTTTTT
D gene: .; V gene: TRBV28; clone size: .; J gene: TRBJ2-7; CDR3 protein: CASAGLRTYEQYF; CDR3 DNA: TGTGCCAGCGCCGGGTTGCGTACCTACGAGCAGTACTTC
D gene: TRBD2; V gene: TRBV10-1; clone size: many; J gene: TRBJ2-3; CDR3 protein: CASRIHRTSGRSSTDTQYF; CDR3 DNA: TGCGCCAGTAGAATACATAGGACTAGCGGAAGATCTAGCACAGATACGCAGTATTTT
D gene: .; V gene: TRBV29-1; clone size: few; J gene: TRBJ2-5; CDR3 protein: CSVGAKGETQYF; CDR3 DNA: TGCAGCGTGGGAGCTAAAGGAGAGACCCAGTACTTC
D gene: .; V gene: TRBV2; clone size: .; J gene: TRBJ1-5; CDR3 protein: CASSEWQRSNQPQHF; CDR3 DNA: TGTGCCAGCAGTGAATGGCAGCGTAGCAATCAGCCCCAGCATTTT
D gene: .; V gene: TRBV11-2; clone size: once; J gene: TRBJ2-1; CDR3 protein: CASSSRVLSYNEQFF; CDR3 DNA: TGTGCCAGCAGCTCCAGGGTGCTCTCCTACAATGAGCAGTTCTTC
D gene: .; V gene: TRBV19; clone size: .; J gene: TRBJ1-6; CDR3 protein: CASSIANRPNSPLHF; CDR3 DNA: TGTGCCAGTAGTATAGCTAACCGTCCGAATTCACCCCTCCACTTT
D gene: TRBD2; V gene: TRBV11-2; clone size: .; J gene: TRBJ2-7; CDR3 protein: CASSLGGTSHEQYF; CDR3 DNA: TGTGCCAGCAGCTTAGGGGGGACTAGCCACGAGCAGTACTTC
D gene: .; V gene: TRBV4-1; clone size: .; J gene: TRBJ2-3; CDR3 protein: CASSQVPGETDTQYF; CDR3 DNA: TGCGCCAGCAGCCAAGTGCCGGGGGAGACAGATACGCAGTATTTT
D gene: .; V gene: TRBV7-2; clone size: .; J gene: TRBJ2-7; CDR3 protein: CASSLYPLAYEQYF; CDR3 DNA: TGTGCCAGCAGCTTATATCCACTCGCGTACGAGCAGTACTTC
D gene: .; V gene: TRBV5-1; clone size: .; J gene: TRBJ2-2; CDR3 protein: CASSLDGTPPGELFF; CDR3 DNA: TGCGCCAGCAGCTTGGACGGGACTCCACCGGGGGAGCTGTTTTTT
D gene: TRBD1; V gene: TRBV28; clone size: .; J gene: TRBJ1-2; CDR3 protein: CASNSQGPDYGYTF; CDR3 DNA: TGTGCCAGCAATTCACAGGGGCCGGACTATGGCTACACCTTC
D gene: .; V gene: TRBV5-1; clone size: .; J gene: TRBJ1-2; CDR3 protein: CASSPVTGGNYGYTF; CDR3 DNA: TGCGCCAGCAGCCCAGTGACAGGCGGAAACTATGGCTACACCTTC